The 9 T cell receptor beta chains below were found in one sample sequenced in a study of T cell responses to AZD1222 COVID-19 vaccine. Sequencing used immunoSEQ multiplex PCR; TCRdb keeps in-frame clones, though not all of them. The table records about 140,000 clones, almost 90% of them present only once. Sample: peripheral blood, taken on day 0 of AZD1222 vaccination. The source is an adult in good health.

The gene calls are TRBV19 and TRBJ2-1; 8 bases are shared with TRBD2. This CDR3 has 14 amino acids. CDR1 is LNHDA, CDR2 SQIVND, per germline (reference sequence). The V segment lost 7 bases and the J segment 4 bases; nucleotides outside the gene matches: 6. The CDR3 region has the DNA TGTGCCAGTACCTCGGGGGGGCCGTACAATGAGCAGTTCTTC. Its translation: CASTSGGPYNEQFF. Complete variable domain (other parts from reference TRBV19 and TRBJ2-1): DGGITQSPKYLFRKEGQNVTLSCEQNLNHDAMYWYRQDPGQGLRLIYYSQIVNDFQKGDIAEGYSVSREKKESFPLTVTSAQKNPTAFYLCASTSGGPYNEQFFGPGTRLTVL.

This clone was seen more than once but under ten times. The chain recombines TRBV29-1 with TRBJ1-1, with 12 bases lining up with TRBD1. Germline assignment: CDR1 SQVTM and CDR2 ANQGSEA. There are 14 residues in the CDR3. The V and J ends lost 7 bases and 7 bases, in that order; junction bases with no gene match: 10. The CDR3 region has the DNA TGCAGCGGCAACGGGGGACAGGGGGCGGGTGAAGCTTTCTTT. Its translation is CSGNGGQGAGEAFF.

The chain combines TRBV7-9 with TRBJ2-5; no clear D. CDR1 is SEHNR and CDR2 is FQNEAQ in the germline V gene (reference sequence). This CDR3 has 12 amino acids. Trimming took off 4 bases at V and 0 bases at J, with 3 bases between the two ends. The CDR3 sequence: CASSSYQETQYF. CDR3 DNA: TGTGCCAGCAGCTCATACCAAGAGACCCAGTACTTC.

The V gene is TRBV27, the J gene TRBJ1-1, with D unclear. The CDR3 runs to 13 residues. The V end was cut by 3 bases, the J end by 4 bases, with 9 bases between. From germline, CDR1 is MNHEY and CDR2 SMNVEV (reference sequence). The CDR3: CASSFRHLTEAFF. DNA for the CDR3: TGTGCCAGCAGTTTCCGGCACCTCACTGAAGCTTTCTTT.

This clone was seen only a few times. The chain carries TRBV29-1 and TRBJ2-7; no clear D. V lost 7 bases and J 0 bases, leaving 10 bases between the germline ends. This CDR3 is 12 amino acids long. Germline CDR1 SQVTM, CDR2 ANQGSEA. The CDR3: CSARHDSYEQYF. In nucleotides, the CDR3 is TGCAGCGCCCGGCATGACTCCTACGAGCAGTACTTC.

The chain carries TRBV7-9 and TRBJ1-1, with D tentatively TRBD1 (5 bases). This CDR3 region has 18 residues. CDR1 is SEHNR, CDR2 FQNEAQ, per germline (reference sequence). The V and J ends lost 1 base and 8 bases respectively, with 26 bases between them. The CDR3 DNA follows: TGTGCCAGCAGCTTAGAAGGTTGGGGGAACGGTGCGGGCTTAGAAGCTTTCTTT. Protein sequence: CASSLEGWGNGAGLEAFF.

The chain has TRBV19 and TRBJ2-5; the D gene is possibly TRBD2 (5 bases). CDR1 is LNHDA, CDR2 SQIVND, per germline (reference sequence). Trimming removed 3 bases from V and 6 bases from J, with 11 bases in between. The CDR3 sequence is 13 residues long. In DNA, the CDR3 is TGTGCCAGTAGTATTAGCGCTCGGCAGACCCAGTACTTC. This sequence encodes CASSISARQTQYF. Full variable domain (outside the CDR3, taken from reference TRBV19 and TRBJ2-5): DGGITQSPKYLFRKEGQNVTLSCEQNLNHDAMYWYRQDPGQGLRLIYYSQIVNDFQKGDIAEGYSVSREKKESFPLTVTSAQKNPTAFYLCASSISARQTQYFGPGTRLLVL.

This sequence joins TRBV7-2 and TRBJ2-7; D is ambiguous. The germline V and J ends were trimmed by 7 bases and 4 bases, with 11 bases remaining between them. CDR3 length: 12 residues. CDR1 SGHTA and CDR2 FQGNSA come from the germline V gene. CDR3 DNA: TGTGCCAGCAAATCGGGCGGATACGAGCAGTACTTC. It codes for CASKSGGYEQYF. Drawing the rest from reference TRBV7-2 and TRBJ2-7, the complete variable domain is GAGVSQSPSNKVTEKGKDVELRCDPISGHTALYWYRQSLGQGLEFLIYFQGNSAPDKSGLPSDRFSAERTGGSVSTLTIQRTQQEDSAVYLCASKSGGYEQYFGPGTRLTVT.

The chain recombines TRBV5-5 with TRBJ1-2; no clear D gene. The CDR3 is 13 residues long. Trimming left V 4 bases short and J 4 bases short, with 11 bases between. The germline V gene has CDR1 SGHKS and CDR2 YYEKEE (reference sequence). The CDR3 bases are TGTGCCAGCAGCCGCGGCAGTATCTATGGCTACACCTTC. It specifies CASSRGSIYGYTF.